This paragraph covers one T cell receptor beta chain sequence. The antigen remains undetermined. The data derive from a study of long-term antiretroviral therapy in people with HIV. The content of samples before DNA extraction was roughly 0.85-11 million cryopreserved PBMC. The run of the v3.0 immunoSEQ assay was at survey level. The method was immunoSEQ multiplex PCR; TCRdb's version includes in-frame clones alone and lacks a portion of them. Of roughly 21,000 clones listed, around 81% were seen once; the top ten hold roughly 12%. Trimming left V 4 bases short and J 6 bases short, with 14 bases between. There are 14 residues in the CDR3. Germline assignment: CDR1 SGHNT and CDR2 YENEEA. General observations from the study: Blood obtained between the mid-2000s and the late 2010s may reflect older ART regimens.

This chain uses TRBV11-3 with TRBJ2-3; D gene unclear. The source was unsorted PBMCs, collected 0.1 years before starting antiretroviral therapy. The clonotype comes from a middle-aged man with HIV. The DNA for the CDR3 is TGTGCCAGCAGCTCCGGCCCCTGGGCGGATACGCAGTATTTT. Its translation is CASSSGPWADTQYF.